This T cell receptor beta chain stems from a study of identical twins. In TCRdb, the 5' RACE reads were re-called with MiXCR into one record per CDR3 protein. Of approximately 500,000 distinct CDR3 sequences listed, about 16% are singletons. This clonotype was seen repeatedly, ten times or more. Germline V gene sequence: CDR1 SGHRS, CDR2 YFSETQ. The CDR3 consists of 17 residues. V was clipped by 0 bases and J by 8 bases, with 21 bases between them. The same data also contributed to another study, on yellow fever vaccine responses in identical twins.

The J gene is TRBJ2-1, the V gene TRBV5-1, with D possibly TRBD2 on 5 matching bases. Material: CD4+ T cells sorted from blood. This clonotype originated in a woman under 30 in good health. The CDR3 nucleotides read TGCGCCAGCAGCTTGGATGCGACACCCCGGCAGAGGGATGAGCAGTTCTTC. Translated: CASSLDATPRQRDEQFF.